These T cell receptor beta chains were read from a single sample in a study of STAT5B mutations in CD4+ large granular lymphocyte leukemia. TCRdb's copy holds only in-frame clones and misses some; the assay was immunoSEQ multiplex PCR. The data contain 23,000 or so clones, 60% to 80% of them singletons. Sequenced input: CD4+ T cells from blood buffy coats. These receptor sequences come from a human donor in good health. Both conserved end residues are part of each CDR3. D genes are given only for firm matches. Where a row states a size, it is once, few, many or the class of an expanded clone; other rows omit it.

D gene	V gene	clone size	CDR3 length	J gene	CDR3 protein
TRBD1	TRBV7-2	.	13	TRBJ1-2	CASRLDRGGGYTF
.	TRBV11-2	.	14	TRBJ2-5	CASSYQIDQETQYF
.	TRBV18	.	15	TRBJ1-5	CASSPRVEGNQPQHF
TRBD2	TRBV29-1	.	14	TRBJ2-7	CSVGGSGDLWEQYF
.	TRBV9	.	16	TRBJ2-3	CASSVGPGQSTDTQYF
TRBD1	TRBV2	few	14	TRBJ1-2	CASSDYQGVTGYTF
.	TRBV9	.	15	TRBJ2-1	CASSRIGVSGNEQFF
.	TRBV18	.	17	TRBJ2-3	CASSPPTGTTHTDTQYF
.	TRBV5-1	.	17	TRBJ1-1	CASSFLPPSLKDTEAFF
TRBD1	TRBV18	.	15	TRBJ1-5	CASSPGQNSNQPQHF
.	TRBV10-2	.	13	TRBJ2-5	CASSEGGWETQYF
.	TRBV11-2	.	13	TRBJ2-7	CASSLEMLYEQYF
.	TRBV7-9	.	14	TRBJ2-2	CASSLGANTGELFF
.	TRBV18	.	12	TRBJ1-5	CASSEGSQPQHF
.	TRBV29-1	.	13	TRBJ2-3	CSSRDSYTDTQYF
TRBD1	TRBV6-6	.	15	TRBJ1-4	CASSYGPGGNEKLFF
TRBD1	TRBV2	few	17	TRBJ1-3	CASSEADPGGSGNTIYF
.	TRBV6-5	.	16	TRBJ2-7	CASSYSPWATTYEQYF
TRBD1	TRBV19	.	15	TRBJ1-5	CASSGTDISNQPQHF
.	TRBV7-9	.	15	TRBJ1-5	CASSLRRNSNQPQHF
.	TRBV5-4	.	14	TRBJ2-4	CASSPGTTKNIQYF
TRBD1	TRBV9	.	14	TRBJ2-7	CASSIRDRDYEQYF
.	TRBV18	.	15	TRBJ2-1	CASSPLQVGSNEQFF
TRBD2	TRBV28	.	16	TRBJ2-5	CASSSLAGGPLETQYF
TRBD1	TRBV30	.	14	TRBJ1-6	CAWSLGQENSPLHF
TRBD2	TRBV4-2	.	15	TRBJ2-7	CASSQVREALYEQYF
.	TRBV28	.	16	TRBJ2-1	CASSFPPRGSYNEQFF
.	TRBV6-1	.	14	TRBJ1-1	CASSGGGRNTEAFF
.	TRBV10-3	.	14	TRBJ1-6	CAIRGDMSNSPLHF
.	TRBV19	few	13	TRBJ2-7	CASSIDLPYEQYF
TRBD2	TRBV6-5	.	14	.	CASSQGLAGNEQYF